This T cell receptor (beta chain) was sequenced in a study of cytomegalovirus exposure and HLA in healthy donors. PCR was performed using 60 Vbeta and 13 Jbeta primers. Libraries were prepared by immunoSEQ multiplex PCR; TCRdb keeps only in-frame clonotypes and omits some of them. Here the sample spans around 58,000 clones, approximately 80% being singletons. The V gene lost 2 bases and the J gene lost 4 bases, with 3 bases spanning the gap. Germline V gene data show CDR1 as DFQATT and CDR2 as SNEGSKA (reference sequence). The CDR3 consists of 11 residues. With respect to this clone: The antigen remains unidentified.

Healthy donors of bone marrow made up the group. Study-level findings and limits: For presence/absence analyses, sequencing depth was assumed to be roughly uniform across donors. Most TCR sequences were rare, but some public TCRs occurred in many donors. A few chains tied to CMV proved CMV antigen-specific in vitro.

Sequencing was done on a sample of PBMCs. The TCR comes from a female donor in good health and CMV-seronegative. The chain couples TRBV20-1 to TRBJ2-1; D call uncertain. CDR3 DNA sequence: TGCAGTGCTAGACCTTACAATGAGCAGTTCTTC. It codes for CSARPYNEQFF.